This TCR beta chain was obtained from a study of blood T cell repertoires in COVID-19. Study-level background: Sources were T cells, B-cell-depleted T cells, or PBMCs; the material itself was cDNA or gDNA.

Methods used by the authors: Estimation of nucleated cell counts was performed using reference gene primer amplification. The data were produced by immunoSEQ multiplex PCR, yet TCRdb's version contains in-frame clones alone and is incomplete. That table supplies the V and J calls and clone size; D and trimming were determined from the DNA. In the table there are some 42,000 clones, around nine tenths of which are singletons. This clone was recorded only once. The CDR3 is 12 residues long. CDR1 and CDR2 (germline): GTSNPN, SVGIG (reference sequence). With 3 bases removed from V and 5 bases from J, the gap between germline ends came to 10 bases.

The rearrangement links TRBV30 to TRBJ1-1; TRBD1 is a possible D gene (5 bases). This sequence was found in a human donor in a cohort sampled during active COVID-19. The specimen was peripheral blood. In DNA form, the CDR3 reads TGTGCCTGGAGAGGGGTTTTGACTGAAGCTTTCTTT. Its translation: CAWRGVLTEAFF.